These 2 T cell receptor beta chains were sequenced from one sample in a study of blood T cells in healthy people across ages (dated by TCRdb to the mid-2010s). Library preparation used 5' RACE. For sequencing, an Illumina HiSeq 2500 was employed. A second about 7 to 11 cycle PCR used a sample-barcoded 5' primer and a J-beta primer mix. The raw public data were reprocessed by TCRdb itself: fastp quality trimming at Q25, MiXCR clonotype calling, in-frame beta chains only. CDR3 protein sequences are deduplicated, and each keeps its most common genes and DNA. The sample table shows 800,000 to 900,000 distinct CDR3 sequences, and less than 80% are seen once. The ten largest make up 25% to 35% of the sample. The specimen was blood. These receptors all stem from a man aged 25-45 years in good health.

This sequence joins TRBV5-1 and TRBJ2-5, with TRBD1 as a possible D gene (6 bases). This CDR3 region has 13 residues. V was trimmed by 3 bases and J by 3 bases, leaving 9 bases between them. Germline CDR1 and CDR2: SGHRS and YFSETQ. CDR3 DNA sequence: TGCGCCAGCAGCTGGGACATTAAAGAGACCCAGTACTTC. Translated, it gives CASSWDIKETQYF. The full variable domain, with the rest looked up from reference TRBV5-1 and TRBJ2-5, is KAGVTQTPRYLIKTRGQQVTLSCSPISGHRSVSWYQQTPGQGLQFLFEYFSETQRNKGNFPGRFSGRQFSNSRSEMNVSTLELGDSALYLCASSWDIKETQYFGPGTRLLVL.

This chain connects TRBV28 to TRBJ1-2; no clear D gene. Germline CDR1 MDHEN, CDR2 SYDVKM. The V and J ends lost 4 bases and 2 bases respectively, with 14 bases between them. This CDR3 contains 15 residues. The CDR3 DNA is TGTGCCAGCAGTTCAGGAGGGAGTAAGAACTATGGCTACACCTTC. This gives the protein CASSSGGSKNYGYTF.